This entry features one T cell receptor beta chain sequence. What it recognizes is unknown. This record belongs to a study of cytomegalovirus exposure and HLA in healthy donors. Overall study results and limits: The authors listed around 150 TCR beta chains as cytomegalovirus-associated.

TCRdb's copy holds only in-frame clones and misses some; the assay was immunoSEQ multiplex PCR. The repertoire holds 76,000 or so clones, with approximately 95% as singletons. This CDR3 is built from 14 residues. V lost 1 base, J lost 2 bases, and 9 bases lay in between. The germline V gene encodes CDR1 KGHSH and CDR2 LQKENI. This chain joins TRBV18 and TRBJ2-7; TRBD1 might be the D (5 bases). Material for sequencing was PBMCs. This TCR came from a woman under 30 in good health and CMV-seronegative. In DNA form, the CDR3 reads TGTGCCAGCTCACCACAGACAGTGGCCTACGAGCAGTACTTC. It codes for CASSPQTVAYEQYF.